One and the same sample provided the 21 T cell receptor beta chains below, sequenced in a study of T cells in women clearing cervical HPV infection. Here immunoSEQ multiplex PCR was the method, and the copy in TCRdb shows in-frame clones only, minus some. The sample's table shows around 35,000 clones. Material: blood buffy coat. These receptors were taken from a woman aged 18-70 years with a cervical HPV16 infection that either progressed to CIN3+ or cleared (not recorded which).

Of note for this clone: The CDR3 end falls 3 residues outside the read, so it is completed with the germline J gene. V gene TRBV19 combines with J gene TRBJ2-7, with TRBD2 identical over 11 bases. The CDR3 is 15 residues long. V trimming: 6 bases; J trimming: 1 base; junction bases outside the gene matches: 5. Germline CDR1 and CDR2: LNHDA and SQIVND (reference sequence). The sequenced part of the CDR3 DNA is TGTGCCAGTAGCCGCGGGACTAGCGGTTCCTACGAG. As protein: CASSRGTSGSYE. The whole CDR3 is CASSRGTSGSYEQYF.

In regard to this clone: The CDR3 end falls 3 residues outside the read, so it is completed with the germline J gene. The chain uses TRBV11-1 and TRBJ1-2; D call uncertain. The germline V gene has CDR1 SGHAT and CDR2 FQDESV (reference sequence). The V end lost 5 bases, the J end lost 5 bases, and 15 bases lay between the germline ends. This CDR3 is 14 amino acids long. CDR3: CASSPRVASYGYTF. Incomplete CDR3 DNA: TGTGCCAGCAGCCCCCGGGTCGCAAGTTATGGC.

CDR3: CASSQGGLDSGANVLTF. The sequenced CDR3 bases are TGTGCCAGTAGCCAGGGGGGTTTGGACTCTGGGGCCAACGTC. The chain combines TRBV19 with TRBJ2-6; D perhaps matches TRBD1 (7 bases). Sequencing ends 3 residues short of the CDR3 end; the germline J gene provides the rest. The germline V gene has CDR1 LNHDA and CDR2 SQIVND (reference sequence). The CDR3 extends over 17 amino acids. Trimming left V 6 bases short and J 0 bases short, with 15 bases between.

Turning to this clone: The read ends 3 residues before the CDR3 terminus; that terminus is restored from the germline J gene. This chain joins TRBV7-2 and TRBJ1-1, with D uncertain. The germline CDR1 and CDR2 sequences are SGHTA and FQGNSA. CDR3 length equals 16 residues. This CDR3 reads CASSLASGRATDTAFF. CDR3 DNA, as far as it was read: TGTGCCAGCAGCTTAGCGAGCGGGAGGGCTACAGATACG.

CDR3 bases read: TGTGCCAGCAGCTTCGGGACTAGCGGGAAGACAGATACG. It codes for CASSFGTSGKTDT. The entire CDR3 sequence reads CASSFGTSGKTDTQYF. The J gene is TRBJ2-3, the V gene TRBV7-3; 13 nucleotides match TRBD2. The read gets to within 3 residues of the CDR3 end, and the germline J gene fills in the rest. Germline CDR1 is SGHTA and CDR2 is FQGTGA. V dropped 3 bases and J dropped 3; count of bases not matched to a gene: 3. The CDR3 loop spans 16 amino acids.

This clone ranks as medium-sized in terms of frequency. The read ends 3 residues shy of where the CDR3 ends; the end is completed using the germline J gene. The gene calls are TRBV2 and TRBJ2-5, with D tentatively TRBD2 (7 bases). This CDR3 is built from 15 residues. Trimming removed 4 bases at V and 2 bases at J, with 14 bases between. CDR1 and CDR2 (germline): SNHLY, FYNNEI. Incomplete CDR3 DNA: TGTGCCAGCAGTGGAACCGGGGGGCCGCAAGAGACC. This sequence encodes CASSGTGGPQET. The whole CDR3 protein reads CASSGTGGPQETQYF.

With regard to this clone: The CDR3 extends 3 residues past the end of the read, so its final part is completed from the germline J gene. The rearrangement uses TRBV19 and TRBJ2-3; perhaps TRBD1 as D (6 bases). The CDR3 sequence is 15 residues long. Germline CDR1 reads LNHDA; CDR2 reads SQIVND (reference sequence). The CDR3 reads CASSSLQQGNQPQYF. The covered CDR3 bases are TGTGCCAGTAGTTCCCTGCAACAGGGTAATCAGCCG. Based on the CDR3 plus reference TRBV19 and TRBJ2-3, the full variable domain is DGGITQSPKYLFRKEGQNVTLSCEQNLNHDAMYWYRQDPGQGLRLIYYSQIVNDFQKGDIAEGYSVSREKKESFPLTVTSAQKNPTAFYLCASSSLQQGNQPQYFGPGTRLTVL.

The CDR3: CASSRRARSETQYF. The CDR3 bases that were read are TGTGCCAGCAGCCGGAGGGCCAGGTCGGAGACC. The rearrangement joins TRBV5-6 to TRBJ2-5; weak D call: TRBD2 (6 bases). The read comes to an end 3 residues before the CDR3 does, leaving the germline J gene to fill in the end. The CDR3 sequence is 14 residues long. V lost 4 bases to trimming and J lost 5 bases, with 15 bases between them. The germline gives CDR1 SGHDT, CDR2 YYEEEE.

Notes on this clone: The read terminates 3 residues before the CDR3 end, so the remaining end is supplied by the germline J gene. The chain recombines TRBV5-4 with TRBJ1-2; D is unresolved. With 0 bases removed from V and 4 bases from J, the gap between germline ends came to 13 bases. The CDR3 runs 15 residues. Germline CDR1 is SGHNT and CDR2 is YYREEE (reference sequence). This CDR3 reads CASSLDGSQPYGYTF. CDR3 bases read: TGTGCCAGCAGCTTGGACGGGTCTCAACCCTATGGC.

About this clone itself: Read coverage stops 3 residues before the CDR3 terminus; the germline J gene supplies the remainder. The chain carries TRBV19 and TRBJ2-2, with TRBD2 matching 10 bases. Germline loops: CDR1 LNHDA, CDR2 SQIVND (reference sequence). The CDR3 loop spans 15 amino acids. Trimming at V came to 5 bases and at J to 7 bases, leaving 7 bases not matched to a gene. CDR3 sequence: CASSPSGTSVGELFF. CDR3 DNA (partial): TGTGCCAGTAGTCCCTCCGGGACTAGCGTCGGGGAG.

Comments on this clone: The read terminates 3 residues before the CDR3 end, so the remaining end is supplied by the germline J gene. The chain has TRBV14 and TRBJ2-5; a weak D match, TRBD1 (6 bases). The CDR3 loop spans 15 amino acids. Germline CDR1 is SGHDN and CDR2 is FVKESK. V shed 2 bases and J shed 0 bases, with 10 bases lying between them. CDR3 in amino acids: CASSQRTVYQETQYF. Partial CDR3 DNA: TGTGCCAGCAGCCAACGGACAGTGTACCAAGAGACC. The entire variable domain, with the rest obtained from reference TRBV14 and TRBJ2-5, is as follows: EAGVTQFPSHSVIEKGQTVTLRCDPISGHDNLYWYRRVMGKEIKFLLHFVKESKQDESGMPNNRFLAERTGGTYSTLKVQPAELEDSGVYFCASSQRTVYQETQYFGPGTRLLVL.

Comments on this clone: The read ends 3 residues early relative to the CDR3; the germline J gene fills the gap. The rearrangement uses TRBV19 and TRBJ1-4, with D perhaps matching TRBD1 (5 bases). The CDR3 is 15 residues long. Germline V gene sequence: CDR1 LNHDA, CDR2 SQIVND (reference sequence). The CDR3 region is CASSISGRTNSPLFF. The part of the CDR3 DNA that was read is TGTGCCAGTAGTATATCGGGACGGACTAATTCACCA.

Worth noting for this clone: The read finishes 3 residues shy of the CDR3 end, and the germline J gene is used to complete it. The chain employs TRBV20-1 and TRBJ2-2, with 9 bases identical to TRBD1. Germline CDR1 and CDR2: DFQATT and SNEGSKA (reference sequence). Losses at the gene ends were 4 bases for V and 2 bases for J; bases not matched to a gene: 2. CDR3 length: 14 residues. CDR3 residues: CSATQGANTGELFF. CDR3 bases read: TGCAGTGCTACACAGGGGGCTAACACCGGGGAG.

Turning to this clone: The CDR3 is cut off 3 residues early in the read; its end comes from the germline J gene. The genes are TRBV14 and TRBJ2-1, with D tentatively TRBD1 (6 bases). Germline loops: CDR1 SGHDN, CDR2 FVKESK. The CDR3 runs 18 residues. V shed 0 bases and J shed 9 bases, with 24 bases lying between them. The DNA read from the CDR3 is TGTGCCAGCAGCCAAGAGATAGGGACAAGAAACCTTAAGGGTGAG. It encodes CASSQEIGTRNLKGE. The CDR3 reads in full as CASSQEIGTRNLKGEQFF.

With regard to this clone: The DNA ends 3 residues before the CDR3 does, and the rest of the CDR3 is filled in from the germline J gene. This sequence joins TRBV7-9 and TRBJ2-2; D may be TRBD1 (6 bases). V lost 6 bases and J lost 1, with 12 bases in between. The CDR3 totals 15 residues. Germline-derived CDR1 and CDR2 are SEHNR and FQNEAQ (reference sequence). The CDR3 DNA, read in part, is TGTGCCAGCAGGATCGGGACAAAGAACACCGGGGAG. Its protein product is CASRIGTKNTGE. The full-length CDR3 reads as CASRIGTKNTGELFF.

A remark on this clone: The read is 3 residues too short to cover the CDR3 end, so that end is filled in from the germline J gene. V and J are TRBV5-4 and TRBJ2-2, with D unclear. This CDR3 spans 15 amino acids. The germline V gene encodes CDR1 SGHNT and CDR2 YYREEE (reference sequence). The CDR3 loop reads CASSFGRAYTDTLFF. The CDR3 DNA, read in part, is TGTGCCAGCAGCTTTGGTAGGGCATACACAGATACG.

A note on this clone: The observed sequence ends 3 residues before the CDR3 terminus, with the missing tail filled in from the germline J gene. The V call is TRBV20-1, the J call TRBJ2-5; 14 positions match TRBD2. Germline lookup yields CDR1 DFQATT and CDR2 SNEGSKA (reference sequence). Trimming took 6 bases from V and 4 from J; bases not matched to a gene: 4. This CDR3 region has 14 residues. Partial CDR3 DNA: TGCAGTGCCCAGACTAGCGGGAGGGGAGAGACC. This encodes CSAQTSGRGET. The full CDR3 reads CSAQTSGRGETQYF.

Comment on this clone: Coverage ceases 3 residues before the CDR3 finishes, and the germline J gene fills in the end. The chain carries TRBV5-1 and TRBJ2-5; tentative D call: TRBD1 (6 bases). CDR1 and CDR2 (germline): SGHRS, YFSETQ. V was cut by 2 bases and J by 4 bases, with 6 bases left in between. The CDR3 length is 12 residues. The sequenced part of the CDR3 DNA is TGCGCCAGCAGCTTACAGGGAGAGACC. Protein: CASSLQGET. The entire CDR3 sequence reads CASSLQGETQYF.

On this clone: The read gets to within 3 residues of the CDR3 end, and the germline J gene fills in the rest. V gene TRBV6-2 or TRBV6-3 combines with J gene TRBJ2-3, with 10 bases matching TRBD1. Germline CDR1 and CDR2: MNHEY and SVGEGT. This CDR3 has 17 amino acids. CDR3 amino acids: CASSSPTGGAFNQPQYF. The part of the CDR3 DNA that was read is TGTGCCAGCAGTTCCCCGACAGGGGGCGCCTTCAATCAGCCG.

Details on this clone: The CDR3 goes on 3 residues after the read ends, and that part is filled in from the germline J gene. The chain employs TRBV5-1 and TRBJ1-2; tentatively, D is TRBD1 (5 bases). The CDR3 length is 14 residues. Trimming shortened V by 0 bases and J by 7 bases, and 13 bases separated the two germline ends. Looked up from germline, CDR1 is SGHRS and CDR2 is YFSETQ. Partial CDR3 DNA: TGCGCCAGCAGCTTGGGAGACAGTTTGGGTGGC. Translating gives CASSLGDSLGG. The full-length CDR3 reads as CASSLGDSLGGYTF. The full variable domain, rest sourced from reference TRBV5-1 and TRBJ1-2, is KAGVTQTPRYLIKTRGQQVTLSCSPISGHRSVSWYQQTPGQGLQFLFEYFSETQRNKGNFPGRFSGRQFSNSRSEMNVSTLELGDSALYLCASSLGDSLGGYTFGSGTRLTVV.

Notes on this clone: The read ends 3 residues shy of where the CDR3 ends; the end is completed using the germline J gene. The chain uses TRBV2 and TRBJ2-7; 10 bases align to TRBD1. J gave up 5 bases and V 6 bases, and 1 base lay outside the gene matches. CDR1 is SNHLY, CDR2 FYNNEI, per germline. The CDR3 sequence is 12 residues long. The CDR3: CASSGTGDEQYF. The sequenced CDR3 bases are TGTGCCAGCAGCGGGACAGGGGACGAG.